A single sample gave rise to the 17 T cell receptor beta chains below, sequenced in a study of blood T cells in healthy people across ages. A second PCR, run for roughly 6 to 11 cycles, used a sample-barcoded 5' primer plus a J-beta primer mix. TCRdb used MiXCR to reprocess the 5' RACE reads, holding one entry per CDR3 protein. The table records 1.8 million or so distinct CDR3 sequences, about 39% of them present only once. The sample comprised blood. These receptors came from a human donor in good health.

This clonotype was seen a handful of times. The J gene is TRBJ2-7, the V gene TRBV27, with 7 bases matching TRBD1. CDR3 length equals 16 residues. Looked up from germline, CDR1 is MNHEY and CDR2 is SMNVEV (reference sequence). V lost 3 bases to trimming and J lost 0 bases; unmatched junction nucleotides: 8. In nucleotides, the CDR3 is TGTGCCAGCAGTTTGGTACCGGGACAGAGCTCCTACGAGCAGTACTTC. Protein: CASSLVPGQSSYEQYF.

On this clonotype itself: This sequence may be a read error, since a much larger clone differs from it by one base. This chain connects TRBV2 to TRBJ2-7; D remains ambiguous. CDR1 SNHLY and CDR2 FYNNEI come from the germline V gene. The CDR3 sequence is 11 residues long. The chain's CDR3 is CVSSVAYEQYF. The DNA for the CDR3 is TGTGTCAGCAGTGTAGCTTACGAGCAGTACTTC.

This chain connects TRBV27 to TRBJ1-6; TRBD1 matches 9 bases. Losses at the gene ends were 7 bases for V and 11 bases for J; bases not matched to a gene: 9. The CDR3 length is 14 residues. Germline assignment: CDR1 MNHEY and CDR2 SMNVEV (reference sequence). In DNA, the CDR3 is TGTGCCAGCATGATTACAGGGGGCATTCCACCCCTCCACTTT. Translated: CASMITGGIPPLHF.

The rearrangement links TRBV6-6 to TRBJ2-3; 8 nucleotides line up with TRBD2. Germline V CDR1 and CDR2: MNHNY, SVGAGI (reference sequence). The junction had 5 bases not matched to a gene; V was cut back by 6 bases and J by 0 bases. This CDR3 is 15 amino acids long. The CDR3 loop is CASRERGSSTDTQYF. The DNA of the CDR3 is TGTGCCAGCAGGGAGCGGGGGAGTAGCACAGATACGCAGTATTTT.

This sequence joins TRBV12-3 or TRBV12-4 and TRBJ2-5; no clear D. The V gene lost 1 base and the J gene lost 3 bases, with 9 bases spanning the gap. There are 14 residues in the CDR3. CDR3 sequence (DNA): TGTGCCAGCAGTTTAGGGGCAGCCAAAGAGACCCAGTACTTC. It codes for CASSLGAAKETQYF.

The rearrangement uses TRBV10-3 and TRBJ2-5; no firm D call. Germline lookup yields CDR1 ENHRY and CDR2 SYGVKD. The CDR3 consists of 15 residues. Trimming took off 3 bases at V and 4 bases at J, with 15 bases between the two ends. The chain's CDR3 is CAISEESSAGETQYF. Here the CDR3 DNA reads TGTGCCATCAGTGAAGAGTCCAGTGCCGGAGAGACCCAGTACTTC.

This clonotype occurred a few times. The gene calls are TRBV4-3 and TRBJ2-3; the D is unclear. The CDR3 is 16 amino acids. Germline assignment: CDR1 LGHNA and CDR2 YSLEER. Deletions cut 0 bases from V and 2 bases from J, with 12 bases between. The CDR3 loop reads CASSQDLVSLTDTQYF. CDR3 bases: TGCGCCAGCAGCCAAGATCTTGTAAGCCTCACAGATACGCAGTATTTT.

This clonotype was detected only once. The chain joins TRBV6-2 or TRBV6-3 to TRBJ2-4; 8 nucleotides line up with TRBD1. Germline CDR1 MNHEY, CDR2 SVGEGT. V was pared by 6 bases and J by 3 bases, with 10 bases of the junction left unmatched. The CDR3 runs 16 residues. The CDR3, as DNA: TGTGCCAGCAGCAAACCAGGGGGCGTGGGCAAAAACATTCAGTACTTC. Translation gives CASSKPGGVGKNIQYF.

This chain links TRBV9 with TRBJ1-1; unclear D gene. The length of the CDR3 is 14 residues. Per the germline V gene, CDR1 is SGDLS and CDR2 is YYNGEE. Trimming took 4 bases from V and 2 from J, leaving 12 bases between them. In nucleotides, the CDR3 is TGTGCCAGCAGCCCCCGACCTTACAACACTGAAGCTTTCTTT. Translating it yields CASSPRPYNTEAFF.

This clonotype has just a few counts. The V call is TRBV21-1, the J call TRBJ1-5. TRBV21-1 is a listed pseudogene. The CDR3 has 10 amino acids. CDR3 protein: CARGLRPQHF. The CDR3 nucleotides are TGTGCCAGGGGCCTCCGGCCCCAGCATTTT.

This clonotype has a count of ten or more. The chain couples TRBV7-8 to TRBJ2-7; possible D gene TRBD1, 6 bases. CDR1 and CDR2 (germline): SGHVS, FQNEAQ. The V end lost 2 bases, the J end lost 1 base, and 9 bases lay between the germline ends. This CDR3 is 14 amino acids long. In DNA form, the CDR3 reads TGTGCCAGCAGCTTAAGAGGACAGTCCTACGAGCAGTACTTC. Translated, it gives CASSLRGQSYEQYF.

The chain links TRBV7-9 to TRBJ2-1, with D possibly being TRBD2 (6 bases). V was clipped by 1 base and J by 9 bases, with 10 bases between them. Per the germline V gene, CDR1 is SEHNR and CDR2 is FQNEAQ (reference sequence). CDR3 length: 13 amino acids. Written as DNA, the CDR3 is TGTGCCAGCAGCTTAGGGGTTAGCGGTGAGCAGTTCTTC. The encoded protein is CASSLGVSGEQFF.

This clonotype was seen a few times. The rearrangement uses TRBV20-1 and TRBJ2-3; D may match TRBD1 or TRBD2 (5 bases each). The V gene lost 7 bases and the J gene lost 1 base, with 21 bases spanning the gap. Germline V gives CDR1 DFQATT, CDR2 SNEGSKA (reference sequence). This CDR3 has 16 residues. The CDR3 DNA reads as TGCAGTGTTACCCGGGACCCCAGTTCCCGCACAGATACGCAGTATTTT. Translation gives CSVTRDPSSRTDTQYF.

This clonotype is a singleton in its sample. The CDR3 spells CASTDLSRDPTVGYTF. CDR3 nucleotide sequence: TGTGCCAGCACCGATTTATCCAGGGACCCGACGGTTGGCTACACCTTC. The chain combines TRBV12-3 or TRBV12-4 with TRBJ1-2, with TRBD1 as a possible D gene (5 bases). Trimming removed 7 bases from V and 7 bases from J, with 25 bases in between. This CDR3 contains 16 residues.

This clonotype was seen a handful of times. The chain recombines TRBV28 with TRBJ2-1; 7 bases map to TRBD1. The ends lost 6 bases at V and 5 bases at J; junction bases unmatched: 10. This CDR3 is 15 amino acids long. Germline CDR1 reads MDHEN; CDR2 reads SYDVKM. For the CDR3, the DNA is TGTGCCAGCAGCTATGACAGGGTTGGCGACAATGAGCAGTTCTTC. Amino acids: CASSYDRVGDNEQFF.

This clonotype was counted only a few times. CDR3 protein: CASSVRPVSGETQYF. The CDR3, as DNA: TGTGCCAGCAGTGTCAGGCCGGTTAGCGGAGAGACCCAGTACTTC. The chain recombines TRBV6-2 or TRBV6-3 with TRBJ2-5; D might be TRBD2 (6 bases). The germline V gene encodes CDR1 MNHEY and CDR2 SVGEGT. The CDR3 runs 15 residues. The ends were cut back, 5 bases at V and 4 bases at J, with 17 bases in the middle.

The chain joins TRBV20-1 to TRBJ2-1; 12 nucleotides match TRBD2. The length of the CDR3 is 14 residues. The junction had 2 bases not matched to a gene; V was cut back by 1 base and J by 7 bases. The germline CDR1 and CDR2 sequences are DFQATT and SNEGSKA (reference sequence). The CDR3 protein is CSARALAGGNEQFF. CDR3 coding DNA: TGCAGTGCTAGAGCACTAGCGGGGGGTAATGAGCAGTTCTTC.